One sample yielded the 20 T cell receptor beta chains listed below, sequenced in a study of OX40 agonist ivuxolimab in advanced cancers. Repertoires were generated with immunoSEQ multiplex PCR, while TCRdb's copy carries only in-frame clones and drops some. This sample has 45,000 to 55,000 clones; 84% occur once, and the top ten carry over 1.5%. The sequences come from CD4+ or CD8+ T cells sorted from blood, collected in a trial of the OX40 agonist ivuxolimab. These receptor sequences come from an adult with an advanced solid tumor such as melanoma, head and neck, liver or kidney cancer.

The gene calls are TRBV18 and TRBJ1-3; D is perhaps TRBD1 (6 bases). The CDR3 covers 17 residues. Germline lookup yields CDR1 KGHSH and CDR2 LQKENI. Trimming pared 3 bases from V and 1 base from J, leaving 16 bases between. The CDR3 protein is CASSPPSGGGSGNTIYF. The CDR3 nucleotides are TGTGCCAGCTCACCCCCCTCGGGGGGCGGTTCTGGAAACACCATATATTTT.

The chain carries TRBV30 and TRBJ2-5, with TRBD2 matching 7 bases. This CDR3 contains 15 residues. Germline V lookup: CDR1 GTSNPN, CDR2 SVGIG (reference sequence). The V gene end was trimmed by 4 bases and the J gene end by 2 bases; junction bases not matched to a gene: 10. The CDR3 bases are TGTGCCTGGACCGGGACTAAGTTGGTTCAAGAGACCCAGTACTTC. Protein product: CAWTGTKLVQETQYF.

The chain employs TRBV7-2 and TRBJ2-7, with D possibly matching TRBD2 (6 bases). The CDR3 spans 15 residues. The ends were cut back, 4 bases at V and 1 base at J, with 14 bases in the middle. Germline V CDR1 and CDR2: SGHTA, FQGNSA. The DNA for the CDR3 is TGTGCCAGCAGCTCTCAAGCGGGCCTTTCCTACGAGCAGTACTTC. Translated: CASSSQAGLSYEQYF.

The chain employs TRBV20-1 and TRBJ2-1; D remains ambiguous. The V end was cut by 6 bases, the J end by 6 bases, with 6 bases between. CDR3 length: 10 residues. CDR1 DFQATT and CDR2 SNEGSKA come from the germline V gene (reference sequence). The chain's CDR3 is CSAWGNEQFF. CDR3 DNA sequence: TGCAGTGCCTGGGGCAATGAGCAGTTCTTC.

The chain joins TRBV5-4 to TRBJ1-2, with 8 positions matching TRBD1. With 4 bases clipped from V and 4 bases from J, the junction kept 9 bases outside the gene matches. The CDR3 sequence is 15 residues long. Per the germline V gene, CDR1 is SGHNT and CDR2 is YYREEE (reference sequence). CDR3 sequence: CASSPTGGRIYGYTF. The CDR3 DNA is TGTGCCAGCAGCCCTACAGGGGGAAGAATCTATGGCTACACCTTC.

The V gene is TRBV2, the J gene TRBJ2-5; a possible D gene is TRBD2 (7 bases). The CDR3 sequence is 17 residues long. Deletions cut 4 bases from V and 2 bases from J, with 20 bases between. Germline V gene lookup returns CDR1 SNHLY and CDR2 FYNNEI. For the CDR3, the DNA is TGTGCCAGCAGTGTGTCTATCCAGGGGAGGGGGCAAGAGACCCAGTACTTC. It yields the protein CASSVSIQGRGQETQYF.

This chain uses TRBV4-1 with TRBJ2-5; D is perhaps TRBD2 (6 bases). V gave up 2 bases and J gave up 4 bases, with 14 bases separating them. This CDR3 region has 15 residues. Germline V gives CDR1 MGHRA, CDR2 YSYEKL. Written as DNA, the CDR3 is TGCGCCAGCAGCCAAATGGGACTCGGAAGAGAGACCCAGTACTTC. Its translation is CASSQMGLGRETQYF.

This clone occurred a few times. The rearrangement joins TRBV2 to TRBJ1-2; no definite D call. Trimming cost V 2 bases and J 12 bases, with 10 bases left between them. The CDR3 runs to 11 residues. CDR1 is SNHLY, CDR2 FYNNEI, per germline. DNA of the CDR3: TGTGCCAGCAGTGAACCCGCCGGGAACACCTTC. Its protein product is CASSEPAGNTF. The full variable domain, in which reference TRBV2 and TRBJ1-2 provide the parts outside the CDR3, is EPEVTQTPSHQVTQMGQEVILRCVPISNHLYFYWYRQILGQKVEFLVSFYNNEISEKSEIFDDQFSVERPDGSNFTLKIRSTKLEDSAMYFCASSEPAGNTFGSGTRLTVV.

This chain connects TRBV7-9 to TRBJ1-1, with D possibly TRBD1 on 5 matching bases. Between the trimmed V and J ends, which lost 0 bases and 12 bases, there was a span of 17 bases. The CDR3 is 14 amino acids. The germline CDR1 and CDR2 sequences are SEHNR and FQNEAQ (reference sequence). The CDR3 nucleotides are TGTGCCAGCAGCTTAGCGCAGGGCCCTCAGTTCTCTTTCTTT. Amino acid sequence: CASSLAQGPQFSFF.

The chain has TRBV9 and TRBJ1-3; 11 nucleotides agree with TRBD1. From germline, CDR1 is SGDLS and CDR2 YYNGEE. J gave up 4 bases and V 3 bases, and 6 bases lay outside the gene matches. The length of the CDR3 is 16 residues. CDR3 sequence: CASSASWTGGGNTIYF. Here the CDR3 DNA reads TGTGCCAGCAGCGCGAGCTGGACAGGGGGCGGAAACACCATATATTTT.

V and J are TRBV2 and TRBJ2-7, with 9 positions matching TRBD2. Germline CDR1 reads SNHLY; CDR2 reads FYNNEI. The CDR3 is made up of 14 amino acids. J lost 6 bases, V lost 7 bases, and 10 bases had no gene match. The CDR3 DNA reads TGTGCCAGCAAACAGACTAGCGGAGCAGGCGAGCAGTACTTC. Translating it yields CASKQTSGAGEQYF.

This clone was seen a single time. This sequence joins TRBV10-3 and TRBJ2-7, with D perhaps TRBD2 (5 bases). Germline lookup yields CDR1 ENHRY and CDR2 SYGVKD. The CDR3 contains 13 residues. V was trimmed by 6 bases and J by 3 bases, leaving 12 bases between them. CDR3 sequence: CAIRDSAGYEQYF. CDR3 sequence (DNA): TGTGCCATCAGGGACTCGGCGGGCTACGAGCAGTACTTC.

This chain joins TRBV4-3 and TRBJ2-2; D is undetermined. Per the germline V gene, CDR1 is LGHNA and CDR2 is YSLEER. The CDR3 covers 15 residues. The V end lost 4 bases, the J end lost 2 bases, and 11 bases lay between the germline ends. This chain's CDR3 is CASSPHPQNTGELFF. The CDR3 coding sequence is TGCGCCAGCAGCCCCCACCCTCAAAACACCGGGGAGCTGTTTTTT.

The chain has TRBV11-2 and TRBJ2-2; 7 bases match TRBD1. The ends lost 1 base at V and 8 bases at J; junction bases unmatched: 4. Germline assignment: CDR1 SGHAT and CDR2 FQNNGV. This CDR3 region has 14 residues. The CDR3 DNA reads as TGTGCCAGCAGCTTAGGACAGGGAACTGGGGAGCTGTTTTTT. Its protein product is CASSLGQGTGELFF.

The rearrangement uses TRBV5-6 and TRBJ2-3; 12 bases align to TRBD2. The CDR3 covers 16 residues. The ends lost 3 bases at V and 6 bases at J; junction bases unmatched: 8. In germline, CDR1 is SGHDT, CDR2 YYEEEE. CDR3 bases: TGTGCCAGCAGCTCGCCCACTAGCGGGAGGATGGATACGCAGTATTTT. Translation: CASSSPTSGRMDTQYF.

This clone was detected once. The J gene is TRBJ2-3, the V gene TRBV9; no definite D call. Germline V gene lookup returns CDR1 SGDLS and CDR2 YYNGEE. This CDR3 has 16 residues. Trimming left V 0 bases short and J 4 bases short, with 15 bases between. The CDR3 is CASSVAASLSADTQYF. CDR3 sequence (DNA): TGTGCCAGCAGCGTAGCTGCCTCACTCTCGGCAGATACGCAGTATTTT.

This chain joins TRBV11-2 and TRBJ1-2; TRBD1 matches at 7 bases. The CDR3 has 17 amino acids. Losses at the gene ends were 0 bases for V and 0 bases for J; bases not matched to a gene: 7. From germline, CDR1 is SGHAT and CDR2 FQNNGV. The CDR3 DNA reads TGTGCCAGCAGCTTAGATCTGGGGACAGCAGCTAACTATGGCTACACCTTC. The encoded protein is CASSLDLGTAANYGYTF. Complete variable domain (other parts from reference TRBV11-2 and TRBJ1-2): EAGVAQSPRYKIIEKRQSVAFWCNPISGHATLYWYQQILGQGPKLLIQFQNNGVVDDSQLPKDRFSAERLKGVDSTLKIQPAKLEDSAVYLCASSLDLGTAANYGYTFGSGTRLTVV.

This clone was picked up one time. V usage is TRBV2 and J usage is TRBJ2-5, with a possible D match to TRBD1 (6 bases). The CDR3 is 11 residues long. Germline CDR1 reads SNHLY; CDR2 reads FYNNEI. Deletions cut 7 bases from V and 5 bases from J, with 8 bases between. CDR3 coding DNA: TGTGCCAGCACCAGGGGCGAGACCCAGTACTTC. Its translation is CASTRGETQYF.

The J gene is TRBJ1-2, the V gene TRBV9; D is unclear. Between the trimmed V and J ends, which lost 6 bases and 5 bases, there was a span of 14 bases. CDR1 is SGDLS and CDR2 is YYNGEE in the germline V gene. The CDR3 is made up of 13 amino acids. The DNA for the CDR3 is TGTGCCAGCACCTCCCCGGAGTTTTATGGCTACACCTTC. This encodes CASTSPEFYGYTF.

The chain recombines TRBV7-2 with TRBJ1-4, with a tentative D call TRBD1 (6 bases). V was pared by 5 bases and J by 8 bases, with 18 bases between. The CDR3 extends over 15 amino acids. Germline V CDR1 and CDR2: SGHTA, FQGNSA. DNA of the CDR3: TGTGCCAGCAGCCCCAACAGGGAGACTAGCGAAAAACTGTTTTTT. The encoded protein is CASSPNRETSEKLFF.